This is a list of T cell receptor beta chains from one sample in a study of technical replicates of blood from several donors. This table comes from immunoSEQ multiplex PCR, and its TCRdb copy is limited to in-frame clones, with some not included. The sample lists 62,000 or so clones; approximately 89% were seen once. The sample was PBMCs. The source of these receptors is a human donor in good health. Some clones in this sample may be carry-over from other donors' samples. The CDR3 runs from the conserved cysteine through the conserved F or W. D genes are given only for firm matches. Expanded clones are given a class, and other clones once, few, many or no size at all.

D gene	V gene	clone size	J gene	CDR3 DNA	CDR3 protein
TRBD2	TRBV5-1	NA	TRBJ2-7	TGCGCCAGCAGCTTGGCCGGGTTTGGACTAGTCCCCTACGAGCAGTACTTC	CASSLAGFGLVPYEQYF
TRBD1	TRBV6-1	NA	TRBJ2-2	TGTGCCAGCAGTGCGGGACAGCAAGGGACCGGGGAGCTGTTTTTT	CASSAGQQGTGELFF
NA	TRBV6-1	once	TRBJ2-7	TGTGCCAGCAGTCCCGACGGAGGGAGGTTCGAGCAGTACTTC	CASSPDGGRFEQYF
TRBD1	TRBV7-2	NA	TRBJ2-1	TGTGCCAGCAGCTCCTGGCGGGACAGGGGAGGAGGTGAGCAGTTCTTC	CASSSWRDRGGGEQFF
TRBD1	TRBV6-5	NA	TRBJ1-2	TGTGCCAGCAGTTACGCAGGGGGATCTGGCTACACCTTC	CASSYAGGSGYTF
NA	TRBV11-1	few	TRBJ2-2	TGTGCCAGCAGCTTAATGTCAGGGGAGTCCACCGGGGAGCTGTTTTTT	CASSLMSGESTGELFF
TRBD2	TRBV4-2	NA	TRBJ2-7	TGTGCCAGCAGCCAAGATCCAGCGGGGGGCTCCTACGAGCAGTACTTC	CASSQDPAGGSYEQYF
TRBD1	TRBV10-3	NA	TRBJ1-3	TGTGCCATCAGTGATCACGGACAGGGTAGACTTGGAAACACCATATATTTT	CAISDHGQGRLGNTIYF
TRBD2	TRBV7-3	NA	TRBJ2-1	TGTGCCAGCAGCTTAAGGGCTAGCGGGAGCCTGGGGGGTAGTGAGCAGTTCTTC	CASSLRASGSLGGSEQFF
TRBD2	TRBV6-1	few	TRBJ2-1	TGTGCCAGCAGTGTACTAGCGGGAGAAATCTACAATGAGCAGTTCTTC	CASSVLAGEIYNEQFF
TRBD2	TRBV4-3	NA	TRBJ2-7	TGCGCCAGCAGCCAAGATGGCGGGGGGGTCTACGAGCAGTACTTC	CASSQDGGGVYEQYF
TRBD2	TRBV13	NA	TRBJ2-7	TGTGCCAGCAGCTTTAGCGGGGGAAGCTCCTACGAGCAGTACTTC	CASSFSGGSSYEQYF
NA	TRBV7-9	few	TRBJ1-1	TGTGCCAGCAGCTTTACAACTACCGATGAAGCTTTCTTT	CASSFTTTDEAFF
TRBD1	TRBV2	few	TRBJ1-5	TGTGCCAGCAGCGTACAGGGGGTCAATCAGCCCCAGCATTTT	CASSVQGVNQPQHF
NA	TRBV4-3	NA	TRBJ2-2	TGCGCCAGCAGACCGTTCACCGGGAGAGAGGACGGGGAGCTGTTTTTT	CASRPFTGREDGELFF
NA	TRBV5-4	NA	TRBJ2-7	TGTGCCAGCAGCTTGGTGGGGAGCTCCTACGAGCAGTACTTC	CASSLVGSSYEQYF
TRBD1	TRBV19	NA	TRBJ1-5	TGTGCCAGTAGTTCCCATGACAGGGTTCAGCCCCAGCATTTT	CASSSHDRVQPQHF
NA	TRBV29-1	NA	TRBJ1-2	TGCAGCGCCACAGATAACTATGGCTACACCTTC	CSATDNYGYTF
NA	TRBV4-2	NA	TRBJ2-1	TGTGCCAGCAGCCTTTCAGGATGGGATGAGCAGTTCTTC	CASSLSGWDEQFF
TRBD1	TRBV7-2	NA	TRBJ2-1	TGTGCCAGCAGCTTACCCGGGACAGGGGGTTCGCGTGAGCAGTTCTTC	CASSLPGTGGSREQFF
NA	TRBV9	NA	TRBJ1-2	TGTGCCAGCACCCCAAGGTTACAGGGTGGAGGCTACACCTTC	CASTPRLQGGGYTF
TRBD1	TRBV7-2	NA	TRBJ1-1	TGTGCCAGCAGTCTTACCGGGACAGGGTTCACTGAAGCTTTCTTT	CASSLTGTGFTEAFF
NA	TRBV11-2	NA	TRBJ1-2	TGTGCCAGCAGCTTAGACAGGGGATATGGCTACACCTTC	CASSLDRGYGYTF
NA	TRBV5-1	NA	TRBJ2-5	TGCGCCAGCAGCTACCCCCCGCGGGGACCGCAAGAGACCCAGTACTTC	CASSYPPRGPQETQYF
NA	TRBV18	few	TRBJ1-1	TGTGCCAGCTCCCCAGGAAGGGTAGCGGGTTTGGTTCGCACTGAAGCTTTCTTT	CASSPGRVAGLVRTEAFF
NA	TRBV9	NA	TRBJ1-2	TGTGCCAGCAGCGAGGGAGATGGCTACACCTTC	CASSEGDGYTF
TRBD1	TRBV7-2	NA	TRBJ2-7	TGTGCCAGCAGCCAGGACAGGGGGCAACGGTACTTC	CASSQDRGQRYF
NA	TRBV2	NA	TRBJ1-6	TGTGCCAGCAGTCCAGGAACAGGGACGGTAAATTCACCCCTCCACTTT	CASSPGTGTVNSPLHF
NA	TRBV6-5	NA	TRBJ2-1	TGTGCCAGCACCAATAAGGCAGGGATACGGTTCTTC	CASTNKAGIRFF
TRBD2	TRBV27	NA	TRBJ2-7	TGTGCCAGCAGTTTGGGACAAGGCGGTAGCGGGACCTACGAGCAGTACTTC	CASSLGQGGSGTYEQYF
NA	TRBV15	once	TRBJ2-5	TGTGCCACCAGTAGTCGGTCCCAAGAGACCCAGTACTTC	CATSSRSQETQYF
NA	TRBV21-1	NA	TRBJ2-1	TGTGCCAGCAGCAAAATCCCACTAGCGGGAGTGATTTATGAGCAGTTCTTC	CASSKIPLAGVIYEQFF
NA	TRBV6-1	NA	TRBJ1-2	TGTGCCAGCAGTGAAGCAGGGGGAGGCTACACCTTC	CASSEAGGGYTF
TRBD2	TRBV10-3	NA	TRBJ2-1	TGTGCCATCACTCCGACTAGCGGGGGGGCATATGAGCAGTTCTTC	CAITPTSGGAYEQFF
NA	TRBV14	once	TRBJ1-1	TGTGCCAGCAGCCCTGGGGGGGGATTTACTGAAGCTTTCTTT	CASSPGGGFTEAFF
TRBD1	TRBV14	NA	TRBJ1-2	TGTGCCAGCAGCCGAGAGACAGGGTTGCCGTATGGCTACACCTTC	CASSRETGLPYGYTF
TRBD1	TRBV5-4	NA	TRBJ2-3	TGTGCCAGCAGCTCCCGGGACAGGGGGCTGGTAGATACGCAGTATTTT	CASSSRDRGLVDTQYF
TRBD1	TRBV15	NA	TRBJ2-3	TGTGCCACCAGCAGAGATCGTGCGGGCAGGGGGTACACAGATACGCAGTATTTT	CATSRDRAGRGYTDTQYF
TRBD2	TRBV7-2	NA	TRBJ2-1	TGTGCCAGCAGCCCCGAGTGGCGGGGGGGCCTCAATGAGCAGTTCTTC	CASSPEWRGGLNEQFF
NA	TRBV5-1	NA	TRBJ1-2	TGCGCCAGCAGCTTGGATGTCGGCGGCTTAGATGGCTACACCTTC	CASSLDVGGLDGYTF
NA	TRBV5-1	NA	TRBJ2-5	TGCGCCAGCAGCTTGGAAGCACAAGAGACCCAGTACTTC	CASSLEAQETQYF
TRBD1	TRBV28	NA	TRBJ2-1	TGTGCCAGCAGTCTCCTGACAGGGTACCATGAGCAGTTCTTC	CASSLLTGYHEQFF
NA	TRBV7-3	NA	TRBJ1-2	TGTGCCAGCAGCTTAACGGCTGGGGGGGCGCTTGGCTACACCTTC	CASSLTAGGALGYTF
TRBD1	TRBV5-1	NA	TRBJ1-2	TGCGCCAGCAGCTCGAAGACAGGGTCTAACTATGGCTACACCTTC	CASSSKTGSNYGYTF
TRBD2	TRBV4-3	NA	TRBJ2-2	TGCGCCAGCAGCCAAGGACTAGCGGGAGGGCCGAACACCGGGGAGCTGTTTTTT	CASSQGLAGGPNTGELFF
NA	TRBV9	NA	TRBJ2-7	TGTGCCAGCAGCGTAGCAAGTACTCCCACCTACGAGCAGTACTTC	CASSVASTPTYEQYF
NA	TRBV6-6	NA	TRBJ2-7	TGTGCCAGCAGTCCCCGGGACACCTCCTACGAGCAGTACTTC	CASSPRDTSYEQYF
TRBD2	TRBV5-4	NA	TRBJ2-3	TGTGCCAGCAGCCTCCGACTAGCGGGACCTCGAGATACGCAGTATTTT	CASSLRLAGPRDTQYF
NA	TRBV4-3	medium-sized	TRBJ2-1	TGCGCCAGCAGCCAAGAGACTATTTATACCGGAGGTCATTTGGATGAGCAGTTCTTC	CASSQETIYTGGHLDEQFF
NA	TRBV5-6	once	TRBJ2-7	TGTGCCAGCAGCTTGGGCCATTTGGGGCAGGGATGGTACGAGCAGTACTTC	CASSLGHLGQGWYEQYF
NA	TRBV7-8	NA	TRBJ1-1	TGTGCCAGCCAAAGGGCAGGGCCGGCCAGGACTGAAGCTTTCTTT	CASQRAGPARTEAFF
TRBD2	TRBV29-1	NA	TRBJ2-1	TGCAGCGTCCCCCGACTAGCGGGAGTAAGCGGTGAGCAGTTCTTC	CSVPRLAGVSGEQFF
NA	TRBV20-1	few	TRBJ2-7	TGCAGTGCTCGACTGGAATACGAGCAGTACTTC	CSARLEYEQYF
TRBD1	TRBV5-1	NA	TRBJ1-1	TGCGCCAGCAGCTTAACGAGGGGGCTTATTGAGAACACTGAAGCTTTCTTT	CASSLTRGLIENTEAFF